The source of this T cell receptor (beta chain) is a study of tumor-infiltrating lymphocytes in oesophageal squamous cell carcinoma. The CDR3 totals 13 residues. Per the germline V gene, CDR1 is SGHVT and CDR2 is SQSDAQ. V was clipped by 2 bases and J by 9 bases, with 10 bases between them. A single record per CDR3 protein comes from TCRdb applying MiXCR to the PCR reads. The data hold over 10,000 distinct CDR3 sequences, with roughly half observed a single time. The TCR comes from a male donor with esophageal squamous cell carcinoma. The specimen was normal esophageal tissue next to the tumor. V gene TRBV7-4 combines with J gene TRBJ2-2; D remains unclear. Written as DNA, the CDR3 is TGTGCCAGCAGCTTAAGTTTGATCAGGGAGCTGTTTTTT. This gives the protein CASSLSLIRELFF.